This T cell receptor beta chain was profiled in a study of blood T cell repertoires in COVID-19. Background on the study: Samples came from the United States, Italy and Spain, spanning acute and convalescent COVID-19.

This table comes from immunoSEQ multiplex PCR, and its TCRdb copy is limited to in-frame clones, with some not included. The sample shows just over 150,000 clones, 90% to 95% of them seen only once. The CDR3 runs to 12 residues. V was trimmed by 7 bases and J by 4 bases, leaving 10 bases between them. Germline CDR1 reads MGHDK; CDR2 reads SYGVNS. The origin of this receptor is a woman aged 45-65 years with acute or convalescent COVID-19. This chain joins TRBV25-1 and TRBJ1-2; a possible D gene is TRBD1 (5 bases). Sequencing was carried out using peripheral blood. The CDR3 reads CASTDSVYGYTF. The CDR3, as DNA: TGTGCCAGCACCGACAGCGTCTATGGCTACACCTTC.